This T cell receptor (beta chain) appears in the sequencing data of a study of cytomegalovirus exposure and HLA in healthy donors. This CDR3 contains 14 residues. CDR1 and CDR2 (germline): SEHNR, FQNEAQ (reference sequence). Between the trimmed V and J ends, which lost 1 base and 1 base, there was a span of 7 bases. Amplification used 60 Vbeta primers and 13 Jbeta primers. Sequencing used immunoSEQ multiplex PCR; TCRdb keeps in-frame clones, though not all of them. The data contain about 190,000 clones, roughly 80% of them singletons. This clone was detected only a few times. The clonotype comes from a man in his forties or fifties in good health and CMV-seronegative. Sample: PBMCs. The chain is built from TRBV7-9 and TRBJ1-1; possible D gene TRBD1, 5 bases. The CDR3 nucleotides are TGTGCCAGCAGCTTAGTGGGGGGGAACACTGAAGCTTTCTTT. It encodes CASSLVGGNTEAFF. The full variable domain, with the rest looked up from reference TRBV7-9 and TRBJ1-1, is DTGVSQNPRHKITKRGQNVTFRCDPISEHNRLYWYRQTLGQGPEFLTYFQNEAQLEKSRLLSDRFSAERPKGSFSTLEIQRTEQGDSAMYLCASSLVGGNTEAFFGQGTRLTVV.